The sequence of this T cell receptor (beta chain) was determined in a study of cytomegalovirus exposure and HLA in healthy donors. For this clone: Antigen unknown.

Study-wide results and caveats: Most TCRs appeared rarely, but some public TCRs recurred in many donors. Cytomegalovirus-associated TCR beta chains were listed, numbering some 180. Highly shared variants forming one cluster were likely a sequencing artifact. Later genetic work tied a missense DCLRE1C variant to beta-chain V and J trimming.

Amplification used 60 Vbeta primers and 13 Jbeta primers. Sequenced by immunoSEQ multiplex PCR; TCRdb stores in-frame clones only, minus some. The specimen's table records 110,000 to 150,000 clones. The CDR3 is 18 amino acids. Per germline, CDR1 LGHNT and CDR2 FRNRAP. The V gene end was trimmed by 10 bases and the J gene end by 2 bases; junction bases not matched to a gene: 18. The chain couples TRBV12-5 to TRBJ2-3; 10 nucleotides match TRBD2. This TCR derives from a woman aged 18-35 years in good health and CMV-seronegative. The sequencing input was PBMCs. CDR3 sequence: CATRTAGWLAGVTDTQYF. Written as DNA, the CDR3 is TGTGCTACTCGTACCGCGGGGTGGCTAGCGGGAGTCACAGATACGCAGTATTTT.